This T cell receptor (beta chain) derives from a study of T cell responses to AZD1222 COVID-19 vaccine (TCRdb year 2021). Looking at the study overall: Because spike-specific TCR depth and breadth did not differ between the two schedules, AZD1222 recipients who got a second dose at roughly 4 weeks were pooled with those who got a second dose at roughly 12 weeks. A total of roughly 240 trial participants underwent TCR sequencing, of whom some 210 received two doses of AZD1222 and some 25 received two doses of the MenACWY control vaccine. Trial participants were enrolled by age into 18-55, 56-69 and 70-plus year subgroups, with roughly 160, 29 and 62 TCR-sequenced participants respectively.

Sample time point, as interpreted from the label and publication: baseline before first vaccination. Vaccinee samples were obtained from the UK trials COV001 and COV002, which included a single-blind randomized controlled phase 2/3 trial of AZD1222 (ChAdOx1 nCoV-19) in healthy adults. For TCRbeta chain sequencing, PBMC samples were collected from trial participants at day 0 and at day 28 after the second dose. The CDR3 regions of human TCRbeta chains were analyzed by immunosequencing. The original pipeline was this. Repertoire TCRs were matched against a reference library of SARS-CoV-2-specific TCRs generated with the MIRA antigen-specificity platform. Breadth was defined as the fraction of unique TCRs that were SARS-CoV-2-associated. Depth was defined as the fraction of total T cells that were SARS-CoV-2-associated. Each spike-specific TCR was assigned to its reactive spike region and to a CD4 or CD8 class using the MIRA data. Log10-transformed breadth and depth values were compared by one-way ANOVA with Sidak's multiple comparisons tests. The source is immuneACCESS, and TCRdb retained only in-frame sequences with V and J called. Part of the clones is not carried over; for the studies checked, unresolved V genes explain less than half of this, and the remainder is unexplained. For V, J and clone size, that table is used; D and trimming come from the DNA. This sample is represented by around 150,000 clones; around nine tenths of them were singletons. The ten largest clones capture around 5.9% of the sample.

This clone was recorded only once. Its antigen target is currently unknown. Base qualities are not at hand, and no much larger clone is one base apart. V is shortened by 5 bases, J by 5 bases, and the region joining them spans 16 bases. CDR1 and CDR2, per the germline V gene, are MDHEN and SYDVKM. There are 15 amino acids in the CDR3, from cysteine to phenylalanine inclusive. The only DNA kept is the CDR3, 45 bases in frame from the first base. The paper's findings and limits, for the study overall: The 56-69-year group was small, and its depth increase did not reach significance, likely because of low power. Participants were mostly white British and included more females than males, and it was suggested by the authors that clonal diversity may have been underestimated. A significant rise in spike-specific TCR breadth and depth was observed after two AZD1222 doses relative to day 0 and relative to MenACWY recipients. Conclusions about previously exposed vaccinees were limited because only six or seven AZD1222 recipients were SARS-CoV-2 seropositive at baseline. Nearly half of unique spike-specific TCRs reportedly recognized epitopes outside regions mutated in the B.1.351 and B.1.1.7 variants. Vaccine-associated CD4 TCRs spanned the whole spike protein, with dominant responses in regions 160-218 and 743-854. Because no day 14 peak-response samples were available, the repertoires could be characterized only after the peak T cell response.

The rearrangement combines TRBV28 with TRBJ1-3, and TRBD1 may be the D gene, going by 6 matching bases. The sequence was obtained from an adult in good health. The sequences come from peripheral blood, collected on day 0 of AZD1222 vaccination. The nucleotides are TGTGCCAGCAGTGGGGGCAGGGGCCTTAGAAACACCATATATTTT. Its protein is CASSGGRGLRNTIYF.